The 15 T cell receptor beta chains reported below all come from one sample, sequenced in a study of blood T cell repertoires in COVID-19. Sequencing used immunoSEQ multiplex PCR; TCRdb keeps in-frame clones, though not all of them. Among some 71,000 clones listed, 90% were seen once. The sequenced material came from peripheral blood. The source of these receptors is a woman aged 18-30 years with acute or convalescent COVID-19.

The V call is TRBV5-5, the J call TRBJ2-3, with D maybe TRBD2 (6 bases). Per the germline V gene, CDR1 is SGHKS and CDR2 is YYEKEE (reference sequence). The V and J ends lost 4 bases and 1 base respectively, with 16 bases between them. The CDR3 is 16 residues long. The CDR3 region is CASSEQAGLRTDTQYF. In DNA form, the CDR3 reads TGTGCCAGCAGCGAACAGGCCGGACTACGCACAGATACGCAGTATTTT.

The CDR3 protein is CATDRGDYEQYF. DNA of the CDR3: TGTGCCACCGACAGGGGCGACTACGAGCAGTACTTC. The chain carries TRBV6-5 and TRBJ2-7; 8 bases match TRBD1. Germline trimming cut 10 bases from V and 3 bases from J; bases unmatched to any gene: 5. The CDR3 runs 12 residues. Germline assignment: CDR1 MNHEY and CDR2 SVGAGI.

The gene calls are TRBV18 and TRBJ2-1, with a tentative D call TRBD1 (5 bases). The CDR3 contains 13 residues. From germline, CDR1 is KGHSH and CDR2 LQKENI. The ends were cut back, 0 bases at V and 8 bases at J, with 8 bases in the middle. The CDR3 coding sequence is TGTGCCAGCTCACCACCGACAGTAGATGAGCAGTTCTTC. It is translated as CASSPPTVDEQFF.

The rearrangement uses TRBV28 and TRBJ1-4, with D uncertain. CDR3 length: 13 amino acids. V shed 8 bases and J shed 7 bases, with 14 bases lying between them. Germline assignment: CDR1 MDHEN and CDR2 SYDVKM. The CDR3 DNA reads TGTGCCAGCCAGGAGGCGGGGTCTGAAAAACTGTTTTTT. This encodes CASQEAGSEKLFF.

This clone was observed a single time. The chain couples TRBV6-7 to TRBJ2-7; TRBD2 might be the D (5 bases). TRBV6-7 belongs to the ORF category, with a function that is uncertain. Trimming took 6 bases from V and 2 from J, leaving 14 bases between them. This CDR3 is built from 14 residues. CDR3 amino acids: CASSQAGDPYEQYF. Written as DNA, the CDR3 is TGTGCCAGCAGCCAAGCCGGGGATCCCTACGAGCAGTACTTC.

V usage is TRBV11-2 and J usage is TRBJ1-1; a possible D gene is TRBD1 (6 bases). This CDR3 contains 15 residues. CDR1 is SGHAT and CDR2 is FQNNGV in the germline V gene. Trimming removed 0 bases from V and 4 bases from J, with 12 bases in between. CDR3 bases: TGTGCCAGCAGCTTAGAGGGGGGGCGCGGCACTGAAGCTTTCTTT. Translating it yields CASSLEGGRGTEAFF.

This chain connects TRBV9 to TRBJ2-1; 8 bases match TRBD2. From germline, CDR1 is SGDLS and CDR2 YYNGEE. The V segment lost 4 bases and the J segment 6 bases; nucleotides outside the gene matches: 15. There are 17 residues in the CDR3. The CDR3 here is CASSPRRSSGSSNEQFF. Written as DNA, the CDR3 is TGTGCCAGCAGCCCCCGCCGGTCAAGCGGGAGCAGCAATGAGCAGTTCTTC.

The chain combines TRBV6-6 with TRBJ2-1, with no clear D. The germline V gene has CDR1 MNHNY and CDR2 SVGAGI (reference sequence). Trimming took off 4 bases at V and 4 bases at J, with 8 bases between the two ends. This CDR3 contains 13 residues. Written as DNA, the CDR3 is TGTGCCAGCAGTTCCTTGTTGTACAATGAGCAGTTCTTC. Protein product: CASSSLLYNEQFF.

The chain recombines TRBV6-6 with TRBJ1-1, with 7 bases aligning to TRBD1. Unmatched junction bases numbered 6, after V lost 4 bases and J lost 7 bases. The CDR3 length is 13 residues. Germline CDR1 is MNHNY and CDR2 is SVGAGI (reference sequence). CDR3 sequence (DNA): TGTGCCAGCAGTTCATCCACAGGGGTTGAAGCTTTCTTT. Protein sequence: CASSSSTGVEAFF.

This clone showed up just once. The chain couples TRBV20-1 to TRBJ2-1; tentatively, D is TRBD2 (5 bases). CDR3 length: 11 residues. In germline, CDR1 is DFQATT, CDR2 SNEGSKA (reference sequence). Trimming cost V 5 bases and J 12 bases, with 14 bases left between them. The CDR3 DNA sequence: TGCAGTGCTCAACTCGGGGTGGTGCAGTTCTTC. Residues: CSAQLGVVQFF.

The chain couples TRBV6-6 to TRBJ2-1, with 7 nucleotides matching TRBD2. The CDR3 is 11 residues long. Looked up from germline, CDR1 is MNHNY and CDR2 is SVGAGI (reference sequence). The V segment lost 4 bases and the J segment 13 bases; nucleotides outside the gene matches: 4. This CDR3 is CASSSLADQFF. In DNA, the CDR3 is TGTGCCAGCAGTTCTCTAGCGGACCAGTTCTTC.

This chain connects TRBV11-2 to TRBJ2-1; possible D gene TRBD2, 5 bases. The germline CDR1 and CDR2 sequences are SGHAT and FQNNGV. V lost 5 bases to trimming and J lost 0 bases, with 11 bases between them. The CDR3 is 15 residues long. In DNA form, the CDR3 reads TGTGCCAGCAGCCGATTGGGGAGCTCCTACAATGAGCAGTTCTTC. Its protein is CASSRLGSSYNEQFF.

The chain joins TRBV7-2 to TRBJ1-1; 7 bases align to TRBD1. The CDR3 loop spans 15 amino acids. CDR1 SGHTA and CDR2 FQGNSA come from the germline V gene. V shed 0 bases, J shed 6 bases, and the junction held 7 bases outside the gene matches. The CDR3 sequence is CASSLAIGGQPEAFF. CDR3 DNA: TGTGCCAGCAGCTTAGCGATCGGGGGACAGCCTGAAGCTTTCTTT.

The chain couples TRBV10-3 to TRBJ1-2; TRBD1 matches 7 bases. Germline values: CDR1 ENHRY, CDR2 SYGVKD. Trimming removed 5 bases from V and 8 bases from J; junction bases left unmatched: 14. The CDR3 contains 15 residues. The CDR3 DNA reads as TGTGCCATCAGTTCTCAGGACAGGTCGTGGTACGGCTACACCTTC. Translated: CAISSQDRSWYGYTF.

J is TRBJ1-6 and V is TRBV7-2, with D uncertain. This CDR3 spans 14 amino acids. V shed 1 base and J shed 10 bases, with 11 bases lying between them. From germline, CDR1 is SGHTA and CDR2 FQGNSA. The CDR3 sequence: CASSLDPSGSPLHF. The CDR3 nucleotides read TGTGCCAGCAGCTTAGACCCCTCGGGGTCACCCCTCCACTTT. The variable domain in full, completed from reference TRBV7-2 and TRBJ1-6, reads GAGVSQSPSNKVTEKGKDVELRCDPISGHTALYWYRQSLGQGLEFLIYFQGNSAPDKSGLPSDRFSAERTGGSVSTLTIQRTQQEDSAVYLCASSLDPSGSPLHFGNGTRLTVT.